The clone carrying this T cell receptor beta chain has only a few counts. The germline gene is not matched at one end of the junction; a read error may be the cause. The sample belongs to a study of T cells in Graves' hyperthyroidism and ophthalmopathy. The CDR3 sequence is 14 residues long. The germline V gene has CDR1 SSHAT and CDR2 FNYEAQ (reference sequence). It was RNA transcripts that yielded the amplified TCR beta CDR3 regions. Initially, a first-round RT-PCR of the TCR CDR3 employed the HTBI primer set. TCRdb re-called the multiplex PCR reads through MiXCR, storing one row per CDR3 protein. Of a few hundred thousand distinct CDR3 sequences listed, approximately 13% are singletons.

This chain connects TRBV7-7 to TRBJ2-7; possibly TRBD2 for D (6 bases). The TCR originated in a woman between 25 and 40 years old with Graves' hyperthyroidism that later progressed to Graves' ophthalmopathy. Sequencing was performed on blood. The CDR3 is CASSLGPGRPEQYF. In nucleotides, the CDR3 is TGTGCTAGCAGCTTAGGCCCAGGGAGGCCCGAGCAGTACTTC.